A selection of T cell receptor beta chains follows, all from one sample in a study of human T cells and chemical hapten exposure. TCRdb reanalysed the RACE reads using MiXCR and keeps one entry per CDR3 protein. Of 50,000 to 70,000 distinct CDR3 sequences listed, roughly 6.6% are singletons. Sequencing used whole blood. All receptors come from a female donor in good health. Some clones in this sample may be carry-over from other donors' samples. Each CDR3 is given with its conserved first and last residue. The D gene is left open where the match is weak.

TRBV6-1,NA,CASSEAGGGGIQPQHF
TRBV29-1,NA,CSVPNVGGAGNYGYTF
TRBV20-1,TRBD1,CSARETGGLYEQYF
TRBV2,NA,CASSEELTIKETQYF
TRBV28,TRBD2,CASRIAGGPIDTQYF
TRBV27,NA,CASSLSASTDTQYF
TRBV7-2,TRBD1,CASSLVGTGGEPNGYTF
TRBV6-1,NA,CASSEPASRNEQFF
TRBV20-1,TRBD1,CSAGLDRPEAFF
TRBV3-1,NA,CASSQELLLGVGNNEQFF
TRBV7-2,TRBD1,CASSQDRGRQAFF
TRBV29-1,TRBD2,CSVDRGTSVTDTQYF
TRBV27,TRBD1,CASSLSVPGQGSLTEAFF
TRBV10-3,NA,CAISESIRYEQYF
TRBV20-1,TRBD1,CSYAPGGQPQHF
TRBV28,NA,CASSLLSGNQPQHF
TRBV29-1,NA,CSVGHTEAFF
TRBV20-1,NA,CSASPQLNNSPLHF
TRBV28,TRBD1,CASSTGTGIYEQYF
TRBV20-1,TRBD2,CSARGLLAGGFQETQYF
TRBV27,NA,CASRGGGHQPQHF
TRBV27,NA,CASSFYRDTDTQYF
TRBV30,NA,CAWRPRGPYEQYF
TRBV12-3/TRBV12-4,TRBD1,CASSLAQGLMAEAFF